The 29 T cell receptor beta chains in this list originate from one sample, sequenced in a study of blood T cell repertoires in COVID-19. Assay used: immunoSEQ multiplex PCR; TCRdb lists only in-frame clones, some missing. In the table there are approximately 440,000 clones, 90% of which are singletons. The sequenced sample was PBMCs or T cells enriched from blood (not recorded which). The source of these receptors is a young man who had recovered from COVID-19.

This sequence joins TRBV3-1 (or the pseudogene TRBV3-2) and TRBJ1-5; 8 bases map to TRBD1. CDR3 length: 13 amino acids. CDR1 is LGHDT and CDR2 is YNNKEL in the germline V gene (reference sequence). The ends lost 2 bases at V and 7 bases at J; junction bases unmatched: 1. The CDR3 loop reads CASSQNRGQPQHF. DNA of the CDR3: TGTGCCAGCAGCCAAAACAGGGGGCAGCCCCAGCATTTT.

This chain uses TRBV7-9 with TRBJ2-1; D possibly corresponds to TRBD2 (5 bases). Germline values: CDR1 SEHNR, CDR2 FQNEAQ (reference sequence). V lost 1 base, J lost 6 bases, and 19 bases lay in between. The length of the CDR3 is 17 residues. The CDR3 loop reads CASSLVGLAPALNEQFF. The DNA for the CDR3 is TGTGCCAGCAGCTTAGTTGGGCTAGCTCCCGCTCTCAATGAGCAGTTCTTC. Filled out from reference TRBV7-9 and TRBJ2-1, the complete variable domain reads DTGVSQNPRHKITKRGQNVTFRCDPISEHNRLYWYRQTLGQGPEFLTYFQNEAQLEKSRLLSDRFSAERPKGSFSTLEIQRTEQGDSAMYLCASSLVGLAPALNEQFFGPGTRLTVL.

The CDR3 nucleotides read TGTGCCAGTACCCCTCTAGCGGACTCCTACAATGAGCAGTTCTTC. It codes for CASTPLADSYNEQFF. V gene TRBV19 combines with J gene TRBJ2-1, with TRBD2 identical over 7 bases. The CDR3 runs 15 residues. V lost 7 bases and J lost 0; bases outside the gene matches: 6. From germline, CDR1 is LNHDA and CDR2 SQIVND (reference sequence).

The chain joins TRBV19 to TRBJ2-2; D not resolved. Germline V CDR1 and CDR2: LNHDA, SQIVND (reference sequence). V lost 10 bases to trimming and J lost 8 bases, with 11 bases between them. The CDR3 has 11 amino acids. In DNA form, the CDR3 reads TGTGCCACCGCGGATAGGGGGGAGCTGTTTTTT. Amino acid sequence: CATADRGELFF.

The chain combines TRBV5-4 with TRBJ1-6; TRBD1 might be the D (5 bases). The V gene lost 2 bases and the J gene lost 10 bases, with 16 bases spanning the gap. This CDR3 has 15 amino acids. Germline V gene sequence: CDR1 SGHNT, CDR2 YYREEE (reference sequence). The CDR3 loop is CASSLWGWGWSPLHF. The CDR3 nucleotides read TGTGCCAGCAGCTTATGGGGCTGGGGTTGGTCACCCCTCCACTTT.

V gene TRBV7-3 combines with J gene TRBJ1-2, with 9 bases aligning to TRBD1. Germline lookup yields CDR1 SGHTA and CDR2 FQGTGA. The CDR3 extends over 15 amino acids. V shed 1 base, J shed 5 bases, and the junction held 5 bases outside the gene matches. The CDR3 reads CASSLKGGQGYGYTF. The CDR3, as DNA: TGTGCCAGCAGCTTAAAAGGAGGACAGGGGTATGGCTACACCTTC. Drawing the rest from reference TRBV7-3 and TRBJ1-2, the complete variable domain is GAGVSQTPSNKVTEKGKYVELRCDPISGHTALYWYRQSLGQGPEFLIYFQGTGAADDSGLPNDRFFAVRPEGSVSTLKIQRTERGDSAVYLCASSLKGGQGYGYTFGSGTRLTVV.

The chain couples TRBV2 to TRBJ2-1; D call uncertain. Looked up from germline, CDR1 is SNHLY and CDR2 is FYNNEI. The CDR3 covers 13 residues. V lost 4 bases, J lost 5 bases, and 9 bases lay in between. In DNA form, the CDR3 reads TGTGCCAGCAGTGCGGCTAGAAACAATGAGCAGTTCTTC. Protein product: CASSAARNNEQFF. The variable domain in full, completed from reference TRBV2 and TRBJ2-1, reads EPEVTQTPSHQVTQMGQEVILRCVPISNHLYFYWYRQILGQKVEFLVSFYNNEISEKSEIFDDQFSVERPDGSNFTLKIRSTKLEDSAMYFCASSAARNNEQFFGPGTRLTVL.

CDR3 residues: CASLFGAGGLSSEAFF. The CDR3 DNA sequence: TGTGCCAGCCTTTTTGGCGCAGGCGGGTTAAGCTCTGAAGCTTTCTTT. The chain links TRBV2 to TRBJ1-1; D unclear. V was shortened by 8 bases and J by 6 bases, with 25 bases between the two germline ends. Germline values: CDR1 SNHLY, CDR2 FYNNEI. The CDR3 consists of 16 residues.

This chain joins TRBV28 and TRBJ1-5; 7 bases align to TRBD1. From germline, CDR1 is MDHEN and CDR2 SYDVKM. There are 14 residues in the CDR3. J gave up 7 bases and V 6 bases, and 9 bases lay outside the gene matches. CDR3 nucleotide sequence: TGTGCCAGCAGCAAACGACAGGGTGTACAGCCCCAGCATTTT. It yields the protein CASSKRQGVQPQHF.

The chain joins TRBV5-8 to TRBJ1-5, with D maybe TRBD1 (6 bases). Germline assignment: CDR1 SGHTS and CDR2 YDEGEE. Trimming removed 1 base at V and 4 bases at J, with 12 bases between. This CDR3 is 15 amino acids long. This chain's CDR3 is CASSLQGFYNQPQHF. The CDR3 nucleotides are TGTGCCAGCAGCTTGCAGGGGTTCTATAATCAGCCCCAGCATTTT.

CDR3 protein: CASSFSVNAGNTIYF. The CDR3 DNA sequence: TGTGCCAGCAGTTTTTCGGTGAATGCAGGAAACACCATATATTTT. The V and J genes are TRBV28 and TRBJ1-3; D call uncertain. The germline V gene encodes CDR1 MDHEN and CDR2 SYDVKM. V was clipped by 3 bases and J by 4 bases, with 13 bases between them. The CDR3 totals 15 residues.

The chain joins TRBV5-8 to TRBJ1-2; D is undetermined. Germline lookup yields CDR1 SGHTS and CDR2 YDEGEE. Deletions cut 4 bases from V and 7 bases from J, with 11 bases between. This CDR3 is built from 12 residues. The CDR3 DNA reads TGTGCCAGCAGCCCCAGGTTCGGTGGCTACACCTTC. Protein: CASSPRFGGYTF.

The chain couples TRBV18 to TRBJ1-1; D remains unclear. V dropped 2 bases and J dropped 2 bases, with 12 bases sitting between them. The CDR3 is made up of 15 amino acids. Germline CDR1 and CDR2: KGHSH and LQKENI. The DNA for the CDR3 is TGTGCCAGCTCACCAGCCCCAAGCTCTAACACTGAAGCTTTCTTT. Protein sequence: CASSPAPSSNTEAFF. The full variable domain, in which reference TRBV18 and TRBJ1-1 provide the parts outside the CDR3, is NAGVMQNPRHLVRRRGQEARLRCSPMKGHSHVYWYRQLPEEGLKFMVYLQKENIIDESGMPKERFSAEFPKEGPSILRIQQVVRGDSAAYFCASSPAPSSNTEAFFGQGTRLTVV.

The chain recombines TRBV28 with TRBJ2-7; 7 bases map to TRBD1. CDR1 and CDR2 (germline): MDHEN, SYDVKM. The ends lost 5 bases at V and 5 bases at J; junction bases unmatched: 6. CDR3 length equals 13 residues. The CDR3 loop reads CASSLDRINEQYF. For the CDR3, the DNA is TGTGCCAGCAGTCTGGACAGGATAAACGAGCAGTACTTC.

The chain uses TRBV15 and TRBJ1-1; unclear D gene. The V gene's germline CDR1 is LNHNV and CDR2 YYDKDF (reference sequence). The CDR3 contains 12 residues. Trimming stripped 3 bases from V and 11 bases from J, with 13 bases between. The CDR3: CATSSMGLQAFF. The CDR3 DNA is TGTGCCACCAGCAGCATGGGCTTGCAGGCTTTCTTT.

This chain uses TRBV2 with TRBJ1-1; TRBD1 agrees at 7 bases. The J segment lost 11 bases and the V segment lost 6 bases, leaving 6 bases of the junction unmatched. The CDR3 loop spans 11 amino acids. The germline gives CDR1 SNHLY, CDR2 FYNNEI. This chain's CDR3 is CASRVDRDAFF. CDR3 nucleotides: TGTGCCAGCAGAGTCGACAGGGACGCTTTCTTT.

Of note for this clone: Other DNA sequences in the same sample also yield this CDR3. The rearrangement links TRBV9 to TRBJ1-1; D gene unclear. The ends were cut back, 5 bases at V and 4 bases at J, with 12 bases in the middle. This CDR3 region has 13 residues. CDR1 and CDR2 (germline): SGDLS, YYNGEE. The CDR3 region is CASSPLGGTEAFF. For the CDR3, the DNA is TGTGCCAGCAGTCCTCTCGGTGGCACTGAAGCTTTCTTT.

The chain employs TRBV2 and TRBJ2-3; 8 bases are a match to TRBD1. Germline loops: CDR1 SNHLY, CDR2 FYNNEI. V was pared by 7 bases and J by 0 bases, with 3 bases of the junction left unmatched. This CDR3 region has 14 residues. The CDR3 is CASTDRGSTDTQYF. For the CDR3, the DNA is TGTGCCAGCACTGACAGGGGTAGCACAGATACGCAGTATTTT.

The chain links TRBV18 to TRBJ1-1; no definite D call. There are 14 residues in the CDR3. Trimming removed 3 bases at V and 1 base at J, with 9 bases between. Per the germline V gene, CDR1 is KGHSH and CDR2 is LQKENI. CDR3 in amino acids: CASSPVSWNTEAFF. CDR3 DNA sequence: TGTGCCAGCTCACCTGTTAGCTGGAACACTGAAGCTTTCTTT.

This rearrangement joins TRBV19 to TRBJ1-2; a weak D match, TRBD1 (5 bases). Germline loops: CDR1 LNHDA, CDR2 SQIVND (reference sequence). This CDR3 contains 15 residues. V lost 4 bases to trimming and J lost 5 bases, with 17 bases between them. Here the CDR3 reads CASSTEGTTVYGYTF. The CDR3 DNA sequence: TGTGCCAGTAGTACGGAGGGGACGACGGTGTATGGCTACACCTTC.

This clone appeared a single time. The chain links TRBV28 to TRBJ1-5; D not resolved. This CDR3 is 11 amino acids long. In germline, CDR1 is MDHEN, CDR2 SYDVKM. V lost 7 bases and J lost 4, with 5 bases in between. The CDR3 loop is CASNTNQPQHF. The CDR3 DNA reads as TGTGCCAGCAACACAAATCAGCCCCAGCATTTT. The full variable domain, rest sourced from reference TRBV28 and TRBJ1-5, is DVKVTQSSRYLVKRTGEKVFLECVQDMDHENMFWYRQDPGLGLRLIYFSYDVKMKEKGDIPEGYSVSREKKERFSLILESASTNQTSMYLCASNTNQPQHFGDGTRLSIL.

The chain joins TRBV5-1 to TRBJ2-7; D is perhaps TRBD1 (6 bases). The CDR3 is made up of 15 amino acids. The germline gives CDR1 SGHRS, CDR2 YFSETQ. The ends were cut back, 0 bases at V and 0 bases at J, with 10 bases in the middle. For the CDR3, the DNA is TGCGCCAGCAGCTTGGGTCAGGGGCACTCCTACGAGCAGTACTTC. Protein product: CASSLGQGHSYEQYF.

The genes are TRBV2 and TRBJ1-5, with 8 bases lining up with TRBD1. Germline values: CDR1 SNHLY, CDR2 FYNNEI. The CDR3 loop spans 15 amino acids. V lost 6 bases, J lost 6 bases, and 10 bases stayed unmatched. This CDR3 reads CASSDRTGLAQPQHF. The CDR3 coding sequence is TGTGCCAGCAGCGACAGGACAGGGTTGGCTCAGCCCCAGCATTTT. Supplemented by reference TRBV2 and TRBJ1-5, the full variable domain reads EPEVTQTPSHQVTQMGQEVILRCVPISNHLYFYWYRQILGQKVEFLVSFYNNEISEKSEIFDDQFSVERPDGSNFTLKIRSTKLEDSAMYFCASSDRTGLAQPQHFGDGTRLSIL.

The chain combines TRBV7-9 with TRBJ2-3; D perhaps matches TRBD2 (6 bases). The germline V gene has CDR1 SEHNR and CDR2 FQNEAQ (reference sequence). Trimming stripped 3 bases from V and 6 bases from J, with 28 bases between. This CDR3 is built from 19 residues. CDR3 protein: CASSFRTSRTIGRFDTQYF. CDR3 sequence (DNA): TGTGCCAGCAGCTTCCGCACCTCGCGGACTATTGGGAGATTCGATACGCAGTATTTT.

The chain employs TRBV7-9 and TRBJ1-1; D is undetermined. CDR3 length: 14 residues. V lost 5 bases and J lost 1, with 11 bases in between. The germline gives CDR1 SEHNR, CDR2 FQNEAQ (reference sequence). The CDR3 region has the DNA TGTGCCAGCAGCACAAAATCCGAGAACACTGAAGCTTTCTTT. Encoded protein: CASSTKSENTEAFF.

The J gene is TRBJ2-3, the V gene TRBV3-1 (or the pseudogene TRBV3-2), with D tentatively TRBD2 (6 bases). Germline-derived CDR1 and CDR2 are LGHDT and YNNKEL (reference sequence). The CDR3 runs 15 residues. Trimming took 4 bases from V and 4 from J, leaving 15 bases between them. The CDR3 bases are TGTGCCAGCAGCCGAGACGGGAGTGTTTCAGATACGCAGTATTTT. Amino acid sequence: CASSRDGSVSDTQYF.

The gene calls are TRBV5-5 and TRBJ1-6; 8 bases align to TRBD1. With V trimmed by 0 bases and J by 7 bases, 9 bases remained unmatched. Germline V CDR1 and CDR2: SGHKS, YYEKEE (reference sequence). The CDR3 is 17 residues long. CDR3 bases: TGTGCCAGCAGCTTGGCCAAAAGGGACAGGCTGAATTCACCCCTCCACTTT. It specifies CASSLAKRDRLNSPLHF.

The J gene is TRBJ2-3, the V gene TRBV7-3; 14 positions agree with TRBD2. This CDR3 spans 16 amino acids. Germline-derived CDR1 and CDR2 are SGHTA and FQGTGA. With 6 bases clipped from V and 2 bases from J, the junction kept 4 bases outside the gene matches. CDR3 sequence (DNA): TGTGCCAGCAGTCTGGGACTAGCGGGAGCCACAGATACGCAGTATTTT. Encoded protein: CASSLGLAGATDTQYF.

Ten or more counts support this clone. The chain links TRBV5-1 to TRBJ1-1; D not certain. Deletions cut 5 bases from V and 3 bases from J, with 11 bases between. This CDR3 has 13 residues. CDR1 and CDR2 (germline): SGHRS, YFSETQ. The chain's CDR3 is CASSTREDTEAFF. The CDR3 DNA sequence: TGCGCCAGCAGTACCCGGGAGGACACTGAAGCTTTCTTT.